This TCR beta chain was recovered during a study of molecular identifiers for immune sequencing clone quantification. This CDR3 spans 14 amino acids. Looked up from germline, CDR1 is SGDLS and CDR2 is YYNGEE. The V and J ends lost 3 bases and 5 bases, in that order; junction bases with no gene match: 3. Study findings and constraints: Clones above 20 RNA copies contained over 98% of effector molecules and under 1% of naive molecules.

Details on this clonotype: What it binds is not known.

TCRdb independently ran MiXCR on the PCR reads; one entry per CDR3 protein. The profile shows more than 450,000 distinct CDR3 sequences, 20% to 25% of them singletons. Sequencing was performed on naive CD8+ T cells from blood, with Jurkat cell RNA spiked in. Subset given: FACS-sorted CD8+CD4-CCR7+CD45RA+ naive T cells. The sequence derives from a human donor in good health. Some libraries in this study had Jurkat cell RNA spiked in. The V call is TRBV9, the J call TRBJ2-5; the match to TRBD1 covers 11 bases. The CDR3 nucleotides are TGTGCCAGCAGCGAGGGACAGGGGGGGGAGACCCAGTACTTC. Amino acids: CASSEGQGGETQYF.